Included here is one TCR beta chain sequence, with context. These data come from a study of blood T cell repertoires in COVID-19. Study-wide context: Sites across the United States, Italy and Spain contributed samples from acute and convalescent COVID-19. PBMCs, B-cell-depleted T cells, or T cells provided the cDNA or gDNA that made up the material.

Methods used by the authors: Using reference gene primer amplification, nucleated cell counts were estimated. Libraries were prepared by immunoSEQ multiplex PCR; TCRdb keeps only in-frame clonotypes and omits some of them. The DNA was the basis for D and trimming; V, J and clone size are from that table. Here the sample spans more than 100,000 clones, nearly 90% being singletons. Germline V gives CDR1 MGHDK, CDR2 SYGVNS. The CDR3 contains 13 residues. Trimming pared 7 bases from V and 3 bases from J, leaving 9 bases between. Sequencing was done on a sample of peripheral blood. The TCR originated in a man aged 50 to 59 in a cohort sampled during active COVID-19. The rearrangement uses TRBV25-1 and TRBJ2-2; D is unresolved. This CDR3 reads CASTGRYTGELFF. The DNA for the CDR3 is TGTGCCAGCACTGGCAGATACACCGGGGAGCTGTTTTTT.